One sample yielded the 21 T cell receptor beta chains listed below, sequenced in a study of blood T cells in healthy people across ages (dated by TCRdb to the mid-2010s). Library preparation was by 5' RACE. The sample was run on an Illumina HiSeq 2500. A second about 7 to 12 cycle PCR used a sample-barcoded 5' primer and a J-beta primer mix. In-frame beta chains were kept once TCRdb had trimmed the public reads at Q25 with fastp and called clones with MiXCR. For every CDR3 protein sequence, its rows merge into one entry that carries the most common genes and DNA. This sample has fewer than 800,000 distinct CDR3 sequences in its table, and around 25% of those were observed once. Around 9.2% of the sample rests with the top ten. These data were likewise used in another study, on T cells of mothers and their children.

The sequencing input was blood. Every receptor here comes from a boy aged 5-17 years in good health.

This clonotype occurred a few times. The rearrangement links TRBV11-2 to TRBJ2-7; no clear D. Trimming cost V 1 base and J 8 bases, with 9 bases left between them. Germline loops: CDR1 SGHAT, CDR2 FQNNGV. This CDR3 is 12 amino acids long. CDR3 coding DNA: TGTGCCAGCAGCTTAGTCGCTGCACAGCAGTACTTC. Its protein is CASSLVAAQQYF.

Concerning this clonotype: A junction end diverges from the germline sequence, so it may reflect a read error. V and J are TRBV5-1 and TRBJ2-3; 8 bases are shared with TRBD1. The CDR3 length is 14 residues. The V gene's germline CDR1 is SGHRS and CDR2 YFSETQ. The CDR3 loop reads CASSLEDRVDTQYF. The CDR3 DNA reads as TGCGCCAGCAGCTTGGAGGACAGGGTTGATACACAGTATTTT.

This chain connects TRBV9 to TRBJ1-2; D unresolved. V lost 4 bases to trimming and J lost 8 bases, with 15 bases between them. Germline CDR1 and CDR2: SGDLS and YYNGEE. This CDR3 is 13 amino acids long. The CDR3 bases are TGTGCCAGCAGCCCCCAGTCCGGGATCGGCTACACCTTC. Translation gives CASSPQSGIGYTF. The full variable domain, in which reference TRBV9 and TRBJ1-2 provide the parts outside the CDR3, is DSGVTQTPKHLITATGQRVTLRCSPRSGDLSVYWYQQSLDQGLQFLIQYYNGEERAKGNILERFSAQQFPDLHSELNLSSLELGDSALYFCASSPQSGIGYTFGSGTRLTVV.

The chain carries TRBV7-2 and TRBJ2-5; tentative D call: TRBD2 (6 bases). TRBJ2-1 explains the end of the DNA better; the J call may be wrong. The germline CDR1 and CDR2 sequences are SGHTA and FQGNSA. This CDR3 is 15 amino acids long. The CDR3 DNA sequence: TGTACCAGCAGCGCGCCCGGGACTGATTACAATGAGCAGTTCTTC. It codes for CTSSAPGTDYNEQFF.

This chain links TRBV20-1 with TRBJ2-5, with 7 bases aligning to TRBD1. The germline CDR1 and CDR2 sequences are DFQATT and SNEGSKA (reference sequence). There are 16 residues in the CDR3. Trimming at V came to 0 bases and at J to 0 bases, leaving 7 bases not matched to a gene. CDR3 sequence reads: CSARDDRAGDQETQYF. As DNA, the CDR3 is TGCAGTGCTAGAGATGACAGGGCCGGGGACCAAGAGACCCAGTACTTC.

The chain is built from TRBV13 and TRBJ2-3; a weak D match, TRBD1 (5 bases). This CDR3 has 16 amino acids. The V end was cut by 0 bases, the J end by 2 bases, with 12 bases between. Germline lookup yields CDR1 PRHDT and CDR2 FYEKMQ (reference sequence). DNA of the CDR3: TGTGCCAGCAGCTTAGGTCTGACAGCCCCCACAGATACGCAGTATTTT. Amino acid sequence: CASSLGLTAPTDTQYF.

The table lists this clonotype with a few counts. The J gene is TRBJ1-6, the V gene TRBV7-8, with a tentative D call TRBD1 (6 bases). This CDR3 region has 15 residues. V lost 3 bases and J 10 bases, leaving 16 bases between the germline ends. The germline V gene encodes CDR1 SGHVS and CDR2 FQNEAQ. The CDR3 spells CASSLQTGGGSPLHF. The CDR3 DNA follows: TGTGCCAGCAGCTTGCAGACGGGGGGCGGATCACCCCTCCACTTT.

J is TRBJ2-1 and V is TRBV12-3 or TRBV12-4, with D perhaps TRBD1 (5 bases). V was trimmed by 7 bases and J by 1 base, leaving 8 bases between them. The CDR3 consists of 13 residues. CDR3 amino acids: CASKGESYNEQFF. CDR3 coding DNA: TGTGCCAGCAAAGGGGAATCCTACAATGAGCAGTTCTTC.

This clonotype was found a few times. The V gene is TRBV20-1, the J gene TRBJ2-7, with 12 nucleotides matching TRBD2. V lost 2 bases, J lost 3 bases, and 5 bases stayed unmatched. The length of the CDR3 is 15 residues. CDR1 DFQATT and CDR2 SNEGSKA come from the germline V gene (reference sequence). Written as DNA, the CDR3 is TGCAGTGCTAGATCACTAGCGGGGGGCCTCTACGAGCAGTACTTC. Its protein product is CSARSLAGGLYEQYF.

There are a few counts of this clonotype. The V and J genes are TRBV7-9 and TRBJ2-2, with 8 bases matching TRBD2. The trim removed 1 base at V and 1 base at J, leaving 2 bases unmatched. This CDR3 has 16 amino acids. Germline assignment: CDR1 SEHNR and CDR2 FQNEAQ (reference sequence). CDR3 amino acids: CASSLGGGKNTGELFF. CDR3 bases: TGTGCCAGCAGCTTAGGCGGGGGGAAGAACACCGGGGAGCTGTTTTTT.

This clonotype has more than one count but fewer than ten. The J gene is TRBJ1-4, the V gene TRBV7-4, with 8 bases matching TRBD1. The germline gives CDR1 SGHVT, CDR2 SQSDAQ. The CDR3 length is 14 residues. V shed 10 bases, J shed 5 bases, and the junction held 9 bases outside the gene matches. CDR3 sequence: CAIELGQENEKLFF. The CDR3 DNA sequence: TGTGCCATCGAATTGGGACAGGAGAATGAAAAACTGTTTTTT.

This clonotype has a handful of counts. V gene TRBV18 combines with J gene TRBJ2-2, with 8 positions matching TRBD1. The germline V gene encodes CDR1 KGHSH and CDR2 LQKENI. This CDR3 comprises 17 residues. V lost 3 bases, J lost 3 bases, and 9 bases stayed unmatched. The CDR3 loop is CASSPNQGAVDTGELFF. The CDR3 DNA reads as TGTGCCAGCTCACCCAACCAGGGGGCCGTGGACACCGGGGAGCTGTTTTTT.

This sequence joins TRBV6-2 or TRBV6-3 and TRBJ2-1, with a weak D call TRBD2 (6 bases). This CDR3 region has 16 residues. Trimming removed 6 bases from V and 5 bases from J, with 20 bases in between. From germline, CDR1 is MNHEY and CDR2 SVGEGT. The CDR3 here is CASSSATGVRNNEQFF. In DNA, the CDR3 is TGTGCCAGCAGCTCCGCGACGGGAGTTCGGAACAATGAGCAGTTCTTC.

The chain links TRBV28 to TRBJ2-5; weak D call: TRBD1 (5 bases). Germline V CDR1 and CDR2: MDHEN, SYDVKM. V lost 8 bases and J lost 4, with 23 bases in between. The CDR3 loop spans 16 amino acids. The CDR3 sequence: CASGPNTDTARETQYF. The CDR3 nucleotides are TGTGCCAGCGGTCCAAATACGGACACGGCCCGAGAGACCCAGTACTTC.

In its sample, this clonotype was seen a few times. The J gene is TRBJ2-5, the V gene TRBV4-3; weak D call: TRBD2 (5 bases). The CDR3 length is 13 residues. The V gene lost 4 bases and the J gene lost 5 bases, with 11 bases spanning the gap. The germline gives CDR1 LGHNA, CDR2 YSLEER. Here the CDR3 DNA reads TGCGCCAGCAGCCGACTACTAAAGGAGACCCAGTACTTC. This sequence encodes CASSRLLKETQYF.

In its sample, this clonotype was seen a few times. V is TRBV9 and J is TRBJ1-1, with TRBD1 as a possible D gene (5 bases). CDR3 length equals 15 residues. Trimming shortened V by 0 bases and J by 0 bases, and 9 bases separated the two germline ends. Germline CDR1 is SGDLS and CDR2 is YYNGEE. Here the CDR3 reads CASSVGEGVNTEAFF. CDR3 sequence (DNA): TGTGCCAGCAGCGTAGGGGAAGGGGTGAACACTGAAGCTTTCTTT.

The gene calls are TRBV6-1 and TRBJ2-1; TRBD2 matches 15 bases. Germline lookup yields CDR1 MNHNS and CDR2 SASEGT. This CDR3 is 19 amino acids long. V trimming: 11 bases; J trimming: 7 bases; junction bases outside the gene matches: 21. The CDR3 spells CACTDRGWTSGRVNNEQFF. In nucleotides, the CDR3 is TGTGCCTGCACCGACAGGGGTTGGACTAGCGGGAGGGTAAATAATGAGCAGTTCTTC.

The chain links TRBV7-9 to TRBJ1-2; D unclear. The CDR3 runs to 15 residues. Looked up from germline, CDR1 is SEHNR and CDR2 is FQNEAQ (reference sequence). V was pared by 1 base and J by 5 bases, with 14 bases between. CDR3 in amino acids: CASSLDLDRLYGYTF. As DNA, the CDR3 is TGTGCCAGCAGCTTAGATCTGGACCGGTTGTATGGCTACACCTTC.

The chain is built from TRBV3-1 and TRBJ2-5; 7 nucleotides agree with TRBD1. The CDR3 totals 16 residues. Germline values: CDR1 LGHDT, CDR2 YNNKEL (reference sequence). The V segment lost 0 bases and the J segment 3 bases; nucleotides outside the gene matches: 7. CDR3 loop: CASSQDWDRLKETQYF. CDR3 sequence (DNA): TGTGCCAGCAGCCAAGATTGGGACAGACTAAAAGAGACCCAGTACTTC.

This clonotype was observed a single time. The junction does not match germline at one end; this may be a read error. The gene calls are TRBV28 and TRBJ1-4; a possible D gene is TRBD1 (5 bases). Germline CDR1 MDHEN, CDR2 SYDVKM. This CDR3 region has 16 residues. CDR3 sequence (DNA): TGTGCCAGCAGGGGGCAGGCAGCCCAGGGTATGAAAAAACCGTTTTTT. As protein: CASRGQAAQGMKKPFF.

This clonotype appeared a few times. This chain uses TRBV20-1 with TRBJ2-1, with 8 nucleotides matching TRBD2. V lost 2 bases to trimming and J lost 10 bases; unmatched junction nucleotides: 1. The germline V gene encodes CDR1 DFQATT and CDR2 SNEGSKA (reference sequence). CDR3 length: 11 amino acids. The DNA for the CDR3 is TGCAGTGCTAGAAGACTAGCGGAGCAGTTCTTC. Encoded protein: CSARRLAEQFF.